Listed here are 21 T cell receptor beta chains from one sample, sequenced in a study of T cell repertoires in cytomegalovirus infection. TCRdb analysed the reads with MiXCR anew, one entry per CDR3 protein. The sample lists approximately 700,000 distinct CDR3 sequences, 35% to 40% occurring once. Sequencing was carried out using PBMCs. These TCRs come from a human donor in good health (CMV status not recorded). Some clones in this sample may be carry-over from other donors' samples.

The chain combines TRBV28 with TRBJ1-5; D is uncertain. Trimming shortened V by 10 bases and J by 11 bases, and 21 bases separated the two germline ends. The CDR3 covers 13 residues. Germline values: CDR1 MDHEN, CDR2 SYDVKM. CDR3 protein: CATPGDRALAQHF. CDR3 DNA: TGTGCCACTCCCGGGGATCGGGCTCTGGCCCAGCATTTT.

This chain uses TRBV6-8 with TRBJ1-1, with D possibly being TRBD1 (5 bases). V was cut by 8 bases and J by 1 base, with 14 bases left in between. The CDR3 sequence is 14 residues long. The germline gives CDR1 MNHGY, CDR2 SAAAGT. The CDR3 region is CASGQGPSNTEAFF. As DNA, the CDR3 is TGTGCCAGCGGGCAGGGCCCTTCGAACACTGAAGCTTTCTTT.

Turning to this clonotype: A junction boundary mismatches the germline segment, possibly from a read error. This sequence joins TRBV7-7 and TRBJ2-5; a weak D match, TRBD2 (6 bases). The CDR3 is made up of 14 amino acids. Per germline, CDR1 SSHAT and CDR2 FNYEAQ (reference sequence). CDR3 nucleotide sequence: TGTGCTAGCAGCGCAGGGACTGCCCGGGAGACCCAGTACTTC. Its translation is CASSAGTARETQYF.

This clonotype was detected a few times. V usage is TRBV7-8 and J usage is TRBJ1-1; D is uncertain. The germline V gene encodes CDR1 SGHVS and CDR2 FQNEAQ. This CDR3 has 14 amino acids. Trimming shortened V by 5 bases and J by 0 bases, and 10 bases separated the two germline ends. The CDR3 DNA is TGTGCCAGCAGCCCCGGGATCCTGAACACTGAAGCTTTCTTT. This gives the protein CASSPGILNTEAFF.

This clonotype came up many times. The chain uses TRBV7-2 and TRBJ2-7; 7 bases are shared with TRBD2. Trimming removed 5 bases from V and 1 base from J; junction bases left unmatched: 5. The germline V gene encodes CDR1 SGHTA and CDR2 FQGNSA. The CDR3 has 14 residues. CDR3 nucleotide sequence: TGTGCCAGCAGCCGGGGGGACGTGTCCTACGAGCAGTACTTC. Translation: CASSRGDVSYEQYF. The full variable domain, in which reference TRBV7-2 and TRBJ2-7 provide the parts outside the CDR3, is GAGVSQSPSNKVTEKGKDVELRCDPISGHTALYWYRQSLGQGLEFLIYFQGNSAPDKSGLPSDRFSAERTGGSVSTLTIQRTQQEDSAVYLCASSRGDVSYEQYFGPGTRLTVT.

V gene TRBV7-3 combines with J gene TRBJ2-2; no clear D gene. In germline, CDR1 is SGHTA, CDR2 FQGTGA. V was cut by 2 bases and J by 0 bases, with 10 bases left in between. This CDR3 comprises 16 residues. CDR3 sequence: CASSLWVIANTGELFF. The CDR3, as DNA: TGTGCCAGCAGCTTATGGGTGATCGCGAACACCGGGGAGCTGTTTTTT.

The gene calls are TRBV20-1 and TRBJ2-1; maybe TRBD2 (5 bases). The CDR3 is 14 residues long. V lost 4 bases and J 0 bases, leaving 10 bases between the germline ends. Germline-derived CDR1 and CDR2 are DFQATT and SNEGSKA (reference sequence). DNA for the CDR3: TGCAGTGCTAAGCGGTCAAGCTCCTACAATGAGCAGTTCTTC. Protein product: CSAKRSSSYNEQFF.

DNA for the CDR3: TGCAGTGCTAGAGTCACGGGTACCGGGGAGCTGTTTTTT. It codes for CSARVTGTGELFF. This chain uses TRBV20-1 with TRBJ2-2; D is unclear. With 1 base removed from V and 5 bases from J, the gap between germline ends came to 8 bases. From germline, CDR1 is DFQATT and CDR2 SNEGSKA (reference sequence). This CDR3 is 13 amino acids long.

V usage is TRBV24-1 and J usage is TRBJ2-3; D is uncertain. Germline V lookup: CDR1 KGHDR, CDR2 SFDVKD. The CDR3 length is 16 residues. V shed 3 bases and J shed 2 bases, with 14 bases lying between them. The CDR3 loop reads CATSDPGEPPTDTQYF. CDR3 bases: TGTGCCACCAGTGATCCAGGAGAGCCCCCCACAGATACGCAGTATTTT.

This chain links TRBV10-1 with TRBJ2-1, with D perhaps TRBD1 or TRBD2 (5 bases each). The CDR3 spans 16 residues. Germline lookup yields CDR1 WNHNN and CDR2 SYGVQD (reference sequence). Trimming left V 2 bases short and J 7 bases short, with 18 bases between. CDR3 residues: CASSEGRWGNPNEQFF. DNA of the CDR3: TGCGCCAGCAGTGAGGGACGGTGGGGGAACCCGAATGAGCAGTTCTTC.

CDR3 sequence (DNA): TGCAGTGCTCTTCCGGGACTAGCGGGAGAGACCCAGTACTTC. This sequence encodes CSALPGLAGETQYF. The chain joins TRBV20-1 to TRBJ2-5, with TRBD2 matching 12 bases. J was trimmed by 4 bases and V by 5 bases; bases with no gene match: 5. Germline V CDR1 and CDR2: DFQATT, SNEGSKA (reference sequence). The CDR3 covers 14 residues.

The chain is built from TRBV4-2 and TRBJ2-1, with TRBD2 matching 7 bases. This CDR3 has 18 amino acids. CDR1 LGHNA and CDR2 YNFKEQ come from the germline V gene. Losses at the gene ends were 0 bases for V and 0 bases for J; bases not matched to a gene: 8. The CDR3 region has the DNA TGTGCCAGCAGCCAAGATCCGGCTGGCGGGAGCTCCTACAATGAGCAGTTCTTC. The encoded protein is CASSQDPAGGSSYNEQFF.

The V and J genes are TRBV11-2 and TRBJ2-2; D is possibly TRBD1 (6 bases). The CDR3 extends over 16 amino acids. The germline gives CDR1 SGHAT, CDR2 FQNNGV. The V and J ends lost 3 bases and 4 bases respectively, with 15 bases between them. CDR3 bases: TGTGCCAGCAGCTTTGGCTGGGGGCGGTTCACCGGGGAGCTGTTTTTT. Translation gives CASSFGWGRFTGELFF.

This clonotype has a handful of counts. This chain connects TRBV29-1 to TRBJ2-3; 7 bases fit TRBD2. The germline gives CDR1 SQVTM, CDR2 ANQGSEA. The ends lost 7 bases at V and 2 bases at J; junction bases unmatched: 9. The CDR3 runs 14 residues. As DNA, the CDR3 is TGCAGCGCCCCCTCAGCGGGATCCACAGATACGCAGTATTTT. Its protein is CSAPSAGSTDTQYF.

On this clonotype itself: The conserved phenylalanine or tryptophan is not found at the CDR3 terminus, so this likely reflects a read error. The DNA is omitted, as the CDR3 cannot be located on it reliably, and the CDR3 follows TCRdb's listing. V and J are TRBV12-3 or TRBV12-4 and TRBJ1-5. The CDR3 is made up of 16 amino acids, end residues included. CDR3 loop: CASSFAPGVLSQPQTS.

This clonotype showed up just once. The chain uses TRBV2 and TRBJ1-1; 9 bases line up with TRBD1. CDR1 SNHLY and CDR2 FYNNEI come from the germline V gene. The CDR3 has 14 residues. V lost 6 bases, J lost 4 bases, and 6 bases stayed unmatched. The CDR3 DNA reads TGTGCCAGCAGCCGAAACAGGGGGCTCACTGAAGCTTTCTTT. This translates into CASSRNRGLTEAFF.

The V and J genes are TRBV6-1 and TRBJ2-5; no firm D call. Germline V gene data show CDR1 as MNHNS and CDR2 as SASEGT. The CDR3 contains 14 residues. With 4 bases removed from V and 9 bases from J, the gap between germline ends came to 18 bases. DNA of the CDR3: TGTGCCAGCAGTGGAGTGGGCTCCACTGGGGCCCAGTACTTC. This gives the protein CASSGVGSTGAQYF.

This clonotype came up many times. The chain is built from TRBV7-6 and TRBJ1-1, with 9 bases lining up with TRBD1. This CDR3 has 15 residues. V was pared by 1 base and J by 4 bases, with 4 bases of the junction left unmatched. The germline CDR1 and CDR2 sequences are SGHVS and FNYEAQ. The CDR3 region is CASSLGQGVVTEAFF. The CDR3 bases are TGTGCCAGCAGCTTAGGACAGGGGGTCGTCACTGAAGCTTTCTTT.

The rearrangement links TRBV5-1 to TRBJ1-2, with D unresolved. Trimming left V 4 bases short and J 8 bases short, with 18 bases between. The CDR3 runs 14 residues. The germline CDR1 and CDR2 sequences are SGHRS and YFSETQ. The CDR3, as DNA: TGCGCCAGCAGCAAAGCCGGGCCAATGGAAGGCTACACCTTC. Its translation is CASSKAGPMEGYTF.

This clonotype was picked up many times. In nucleotides, the CDR3 is TGTGCCAGCAAGGGACTCTCCTACGAGCAGTACTTC. Translating gives CASKGLSYEQYF. This chain links TRBV12-3 or TRBV12-4 with TRBJ2-7; a weak D match, TRBD2 (6 bases). The CDR3 spans 12 residues. V shed 7 bases and J shed 0 bases, with 7 bases lying between them.

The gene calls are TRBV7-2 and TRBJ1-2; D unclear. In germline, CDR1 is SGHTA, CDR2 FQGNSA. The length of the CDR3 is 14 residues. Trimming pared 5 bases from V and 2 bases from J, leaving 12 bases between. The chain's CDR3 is CASSRQAGNYGYTF. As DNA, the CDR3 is TGTGCCAGCAGCCGTCAGGCAGGAAACTATGGCTACACCTTC. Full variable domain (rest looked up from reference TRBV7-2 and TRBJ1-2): GAGVSQSPSNKVTEKGKDVELRCDPISGHTALYWYRQSLGQGLEFLIYFQGNSAPDKSGLPSDRFSAERTGGSVSTLTIQRTQQEDSAVYLCASSRQAGNYGYTFGSGTRLTVV.